This T cell receptor (beta chain) was sequenced for a study of OX40 agonist ivuxolimab in advanced cancers. About the study: Partial responses occurred in three patients (one hepatocellular carcinoma, two cutaneous melanoma).

Overall study findings and caveats: Among the nonresponders, some also had low normalized T-cell clonal expansion. More expanded clones were found, on average, in CD8+ than in CD4+ T cells.

Patients with a history of autoimmune disease or on systemic immunosuppression were excluded. Germline CDR1 and CDR2: SGHRS and YFSETQ. V was trimmed by 0 bases and J by 4 bases, leaving 8 bases between them. CDR3 length equals 14 residues. Sequenced by immunoSEQ multiplex PCR; TCRdb stores in-frame clones only, minus some. The sample records 150,000 to 170,000 clones, 85% to 95% being singletons. Regarding this clone: Its antigen is as yet unknown.

The source material was CD4+ or CD8+ T cells sorted from blood, sampled in a trial of the OX40 agonist ivuxolimab. The chain recombines TRBV5-1 with TRBJ1-3; perhaps TRBD1 as D (5 bases). The receptor's source is an adult with an advanced solid tumor such as melanoma, head and neck, liver or kidney cancer. CDR3 sequence reads: CASSLAGYGNTIYF. CDR3 coding DNA: TGCGCCAGCAGCTTGGCAGGGTACGGAAACACCATATATTTT.